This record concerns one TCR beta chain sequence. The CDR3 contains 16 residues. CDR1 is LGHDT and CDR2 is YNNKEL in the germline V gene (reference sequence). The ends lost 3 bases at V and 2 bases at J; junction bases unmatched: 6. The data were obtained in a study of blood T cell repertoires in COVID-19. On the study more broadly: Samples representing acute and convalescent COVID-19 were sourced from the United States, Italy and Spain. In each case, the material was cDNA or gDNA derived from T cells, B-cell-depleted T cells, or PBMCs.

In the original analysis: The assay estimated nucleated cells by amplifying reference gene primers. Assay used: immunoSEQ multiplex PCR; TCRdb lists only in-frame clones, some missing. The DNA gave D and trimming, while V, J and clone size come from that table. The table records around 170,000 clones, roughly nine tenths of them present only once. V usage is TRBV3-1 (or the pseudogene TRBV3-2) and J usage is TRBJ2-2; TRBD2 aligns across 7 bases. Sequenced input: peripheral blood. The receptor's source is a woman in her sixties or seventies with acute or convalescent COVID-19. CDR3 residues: CASSHWAGANTGELFF. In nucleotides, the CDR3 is TGTGCCAGCAGCCATTGGGCGGGAGCAAACACCGGGGAGCTGTTTTTT.